This record covers a single TCR beta chain. The data were taken from a study of OX40 agonist ivuxolimab in advanced cancers. The method was immunoSEQ multiplex PCR; TCRdb's version includes in-frame clones alone and lacks a portion of them. The sample lists tens of thousands of clones; approximately 82% were seen once. Germline loops: CDR1 LNHDA, CDR2 SQIVND (reference sequence). J lost 5 bases, V lost 5 bases, and 5 bases had no gene match. The CDR3 covers 13 residues. The V gene is TRBV19, the J gene TRBJ1-1; 7 nucleotides line up with TRBD1. The sample here was CD4+ or CD8+ T cells sorted from blood, taken in a trial of the OX40 agonist ivuxolimab. The clonotype originates from an adult with an advanced solid tumor such as melanoma, head and neck, liver or kidney cancer. The CDR3 loop reads CASSETGRTEAFF. The CDR3 bases are TGTGCCAGTAGTGAGACAGGGAGGACTGAAGCTTTCTTT.